The 8 T cell receptor beta chains presented below share a single source sample, sequenced in a study of identical twins. TCRdb passed the 5' RACE reads through MiXCR, listing each CDR3 protein once. The data contain about 210,000 distinct CDR3 sequences, roughly 9.4% of them seen just once; the ten biggest clones take up 5% to 5.5%. Sequencing was done on a sample of memory (CD45RO+) T cells sorted from blood. These receptors were collected from a woman under 30 in good health.

The chain couples TRBV5-1 to TRBJ1-2; 8 bases agree with TRBD1. This CDR3 comprises 14 residues. Germline CDR1 and CDR2: SGHRS and YFSETQ. The junction had 1 base not matched to a gene; V was cut back by 3 bases and J by 0 bases. DNA for the CDR3: TGCGCCAGCAGCTGGACAGGGACTAACTATGGCTACACCTTC. Protein product: CASSWTGTNYGYTF.

This clonotype was counted ten times or more. The V and J genes are TRBV4-1 and TRBJ1-4, with D perhaps TRBD1 (5 bases). The V end lost 8 bases, the J end lost 6 bases, and 13 bases lay between the germline ends. The CDR3 covers 13 residues. In germline, CDR1 is MGHRA, CDR2 YSYEKL. The CDR3 loop is CASGRVGDEKLFF. For the CDR3, the DNA is TGCGCCAGCGGCAGGGTTGGGGATGAAAAACTGTTTTTT.

The chain couples TRBV6-1 to TRBJ2-1; D possibly matches TRBD1 or TRBD2 (5 bases each). The CDR3 covers 16 residues. The V and J ends lost 8 bases and 8 bases respectively, with 25 bases between them. The germline V gene encodes CDR1 MNHNS and CDR2 SASEGT. CDR3 in amino acids: CASSGPRDHVRDEQFF. CDR3 nucleotide sequence: TGTGCCAGCTCCGGGCCCCGGGACCACGTCCGCGATGAGCAGTTCTTC.

This clonotype was seen a handful of times. The rearrangement links TRBV3-1 to TRBJ2-1; 8 positions agree with TRBD2. After removal of 6 bases from V and 7 bases from J, the junction contained 11 bases not matched to a gene. Germline-derived CDR1 and CDR2 are LGHDT and YNNKEL (reference sequence). The CDR3 runs 15 residues. CDR3 residues: CASSSTGGRWNEQFF. In nucleotides, the CDR3 is TGTGCCAGCAGTTCCACTGGCGGGAGGTGGAATGAGCAGTTCTTC.

V and J are TRBV4-1 and TRBJ2-3, with TRBD2 matching over 8 bases. The CDR3 covers 16 residues. Germline values: CDR1 MGHRA, CDR2 YSYEKL. Trimming at V came to 3 bases and at J to 6 bases, leaving 11 bases not matched to a gene. The CDR3 is CASSHFARPGGDTQYF. The CDR3 coding sequence is TGCGCCAGCAGCCATTTTGCGCGCCCGGGGGGGGATACGCAGTATTTT.

In its sample, this clonotype is medium-sized. An end of the junction does not agree with germline; a read error may underlie this. The J gene is TRBJ1-1, the V gene TRBV12-3 or TRBV12-4; D uncertain. This CDR3 is 13 amino acids long. The CDR3 loop reads CASSLGGNTEAFF. CDR3 nucleotides: TGTGCCAGCAGCTTAGGTGGGAACACTGAAGCTTTCTTT.

The table lists this clonotype with a few counts. The chain has TRBV20-1 and TRBJ1-5; D ambiguous. Germline CDR1 DFQATT, CDR2 SNEGSKA (reference sequence). The ends were cut back, 3 bases at V and 4 bases at J, with 7 bases in the middle. There are 12 residues in the CDR3. DNA of the CDR3: TGCAGTGCTAGCGGTCGGAATCAGCCCCAGCATTTT. Protein: CSASGRNQPQHF.

A word on this clonotype: Given a much more abundant clone one base away, this may be a read error. The chain carries TRBV5-1 and TRBJ2-7, with D possibly being TRBD1 or TRBD2 (6 bases each). V lost 0 bases to trimming and J lost 6 bases, with 10 bases between them. The CDR3 covers 13 residues. The germline gives CDR1 SGHRS, CDR2 YFSETQ. CDR3 residues: CASSLGQEGEQYF. In DNA form, the CDR3 reads TGCGCCAGCAGCTTGGGACAGGAGGGCGAGCAGTACTTC.